Each of the 20 T cell receptor beta chains below was sequenced from the same sample in a study of T cells expressing NK-cell markers. TCRdb re-called the 5' RACE reads, yielding one record per CDR3 amino acid sequence without DNA. The sample includes over 150,000 distinct CDR3 sequences. Sequencing input: blood T cells: a sorted CD56 or NKG2C T cell subset, CD4+ or CD8+ T cells, or bulk PBMC T cells (not recorded which). These receptors were collected from a woman aged 50 to 60 in good health.

This chain joins TRBV3-1 and TRBJ2-2; TCRdb's assignment of TRBD2 cannot be checked, as there is no DNA. The CDR3 covers 14 residues. The V gene's germline CDR1 is LGHDT and CDR2 YNNKEL (reference sequence). CDR3 sequence: CASSLGGLTGELFF.

V gene TRBV15 combines with J gene TRBJ2-7. The CDR3 spans 15 residues. Looked up from germline, CDR1 is LNHNV and CDR2 is YYDKDF (reference sequence). The CDR3 region is CATSNLGWSSYEQYF.

The chain joins TRBV27 to TRBJ2-7; TCRdb reports TRBD1, a call that lacks DNA to check it against. This CDR3 is built from 15 residues. In germline, CDR1 is MNHEY, CDR2 SMNVEV (reference sequence). The CDR3 region is CASSSISGAWNEQYF.

V and J are TRBV11-2 and TRBJ2-1; the TCRdb call, TRBD1, lacks DNA for checking. The CDR3 length is 17 residues. From germline, CDR1 is SGHAT and CDR2 FQNNGV. CDR3 residues: CASSIPMAGTGYNEQFF.

This sequence joins TRBV7-9 and TRBJ1-4; absent DNA, TCRdb's TRBD1 call cannot be checked. Germline-derived CDR1 and CDR2 are SEHNR and FQNEAQ (reference sequence). The CDR3 runs to 16 residues. CDR3: CASSPPVGGHREKLFF.

The chain links TRBV25-1 to TRBJ2-1; TCRdb lists TRBD1, though no DNA is available to test this call. Germline-derived CDR1 and CDR2 are MGHDK and SYGVNS. The length of the CDR3 is 14 residues. CDR3 loop: CASSGGGGGDEQFF.

The rearrangement links TRBV27 to TRBJ2-1; TCRdb proposes TRBD1, but this gene call is untestable without DNA. Germline CDR1 MNHEY, CDR2 SMNVEV (reference sequence). The CDR3 runs 13 residues. The CDR3 is CASSFGTGSEQFF.

V gene TRBV12-5 combines with J gene TRBJ2-7. CDR1 and CDR2 (germline): LGHNT, FRNRAP. The CDR3 runs 12 residues. The CDR3 sequence is CASGMVLYEQYF.

The rearrangement uses TRBV7-9 and TRBJ2-3; TCRdb reports TRBD1, a call that lacks DNA to check it against. Germline CDR1 SEHNR, CDR2 FQNEAQ (reference sequence). This CDR3 region has 19 residues. The CDR3 loop is CASSSLFTDRAYDTDTQYF.

The chain recombines TRBV12-3 or TRBV12-4 with TRBJ1-4. This CDR3 is built from 14 residues. CDR3 amino acids: CASSSSATNEKLFF.

The rearrangement uses TRBV5-1 and TRBJ2-1; TCRdb's D call of TRBD1 is untestable without DNA. Germline V lookup: CDR1 SGHRS, CDR2 YFSETQ. This CDR3 has 16 residues. The CDR3 sequence is CASRPLGQGTYNEQFF.

The rearrangement links TRBV6-5 to TRBJ2-7. Per germline, CDR1 MNHEY and CDR2 SVGAGI. CDR3 length equals 13 residues. This chain's CDR3 is CASRLRSGYEQYF.

This chain joins TRBV7-8 and TRBJ1-2; the D call of TRBD1 rests on TCRdb alone, since no DNA is present to check it. There are 15 residues in the CDR3. Looked up from germline, CDR1 is SGHVS and CDR2 is FQNEAQ. CDR3 region: CASSLETGTSYGYTF.

The gene calls are TRBV9 and TRBJ2-1; absent DNA, TCRdb's TRBD1 call cannot be checked. Germline CDR1 and CDR2: SGDLS and YYNGEE. The CDR3 runs to 13 residues. The CDR3 reads CASSGGQGDEQFF. The entire variable domain, with the rest obtained from reference TRBV9 and TRBJ2-1, is as follows: DSGVTQTPKHLITATGQRVTLRCSPRSGDLSVYWYQQSLDQGLQFLIQYYNGEERAKGNILERFSAQQFPDLHSELNLSSLELGDSALYFCASSGGQGDEQFFGPGTRLTVL.

The chain links TRBV7-2 to TRBJ2-1; TCRdb proposes TRBD2, but this gene call is untestable without DNA. Germline CDR1 and CDR2: SGHTA and FQGNSA. The CDR3 runs to 17 residues. This CDR3 is CASSLNPGLAYTDEQFF.

This chain connects TRBV5-1 to TRBJ2-1; the TCRdb D gene call, TRBD2, has no DNA to confirm it. CDR1 and CDR2 (germline): SGHRS, YFSETQ. The CDR3 consists of 15 residues. CDR3 sequence: CASSPTGTRYNEQFF.

CDR3 sequence: CASSIAAGLAAHNEQFF. The chain couples TRBV19 to TRBJ2-1; TCRdb selects TRBD2, and the lack of DNA leaves this call unchecked. Germline CDR1 LNHDA, CDR2 SQIVND (reference sequence). This CDR3 spans 17 amino acids.

The chain combines TRBV12-3 or TRBV12-4 with TRBJ2-1. The CDR3 is made up of 13 amino acids. CDR3 residues: CASSRDFYNEQFF.

V is TRBV27 and J is TRBJ1-2; TCRdb returns TRBD1, unconfirmable since there is no DNA. CDR1 and CDR2 from the germline V gene are MNHEY and SMNVEV (reference sequence). The CDR3 has 14 amino acids. The CDR3 sequence: CASSLSPQGNEYTF.

CDR3 sequence: CASSPTHSSYNEQFF. V usage is TRBV6-5 and J usage is TRBJ2-1. The CDR3 has 15 amino acids. Germline V gives CDR1 MNHEY, CDR2 SVGAGI.